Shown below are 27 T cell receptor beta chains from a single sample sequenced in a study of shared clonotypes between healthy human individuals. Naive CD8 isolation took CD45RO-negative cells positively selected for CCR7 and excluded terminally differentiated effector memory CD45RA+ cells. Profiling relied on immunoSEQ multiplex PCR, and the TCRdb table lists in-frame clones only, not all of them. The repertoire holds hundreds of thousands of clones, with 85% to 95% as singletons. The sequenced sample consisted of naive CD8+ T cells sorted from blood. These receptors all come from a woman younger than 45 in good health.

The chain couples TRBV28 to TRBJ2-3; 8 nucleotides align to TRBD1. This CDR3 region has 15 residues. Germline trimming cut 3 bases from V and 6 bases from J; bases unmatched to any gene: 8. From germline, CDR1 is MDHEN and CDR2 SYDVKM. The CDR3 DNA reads TGTGCCAGCAGTTTGTACAGGGGGAGCGGGGATACGCAGTATTTT. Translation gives CASSLYRGSGDTQYF.

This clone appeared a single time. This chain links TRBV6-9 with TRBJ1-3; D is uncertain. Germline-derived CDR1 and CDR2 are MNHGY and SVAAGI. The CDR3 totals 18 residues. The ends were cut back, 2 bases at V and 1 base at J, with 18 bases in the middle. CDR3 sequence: CASSYTRRPQGSGNTIYF. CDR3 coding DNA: TGTGCCAGCAGTTATACCCGGAGGCCCCAAGGATCTGGAAACACCATATATTTT.

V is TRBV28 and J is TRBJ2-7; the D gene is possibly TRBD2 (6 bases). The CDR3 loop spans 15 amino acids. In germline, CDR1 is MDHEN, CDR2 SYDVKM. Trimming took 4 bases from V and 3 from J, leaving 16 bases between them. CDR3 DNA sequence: TGTGCCAGCAGTTCCCCCCGGGACTTTCTCTACGAGCAGTACTTC. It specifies CASSSPRDFLYEQYF.

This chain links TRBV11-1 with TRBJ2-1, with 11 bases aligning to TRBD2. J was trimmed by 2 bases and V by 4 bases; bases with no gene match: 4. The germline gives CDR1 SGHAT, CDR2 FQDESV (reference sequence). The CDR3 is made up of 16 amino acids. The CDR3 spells CASSSIAGGPYNEQFF. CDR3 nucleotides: TGTGCCAGCAGCTCTATAGCGGGAGGGCCCTACAATGAGCAGTTCTTC. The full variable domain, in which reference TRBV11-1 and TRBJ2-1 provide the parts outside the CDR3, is EAEVAQSPRYKITEKSQAVAFWCDPISGHATLYWYRQILGQGPELLVQFQDESVVDDSQLPKDRFSAERLKGVDSTLKIQPAELGDSAMYLCASSSIAGGPYNEQFFGPGTRLTVL.

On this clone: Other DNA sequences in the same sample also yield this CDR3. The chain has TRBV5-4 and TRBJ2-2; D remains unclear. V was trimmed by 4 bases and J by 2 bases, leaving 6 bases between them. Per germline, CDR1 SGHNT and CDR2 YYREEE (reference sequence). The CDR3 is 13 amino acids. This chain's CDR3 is CASSPPNTGELFF. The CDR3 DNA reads TGTGCCAGCAGCCCACCAAACACCGGGGAGCTGTTTTTT.

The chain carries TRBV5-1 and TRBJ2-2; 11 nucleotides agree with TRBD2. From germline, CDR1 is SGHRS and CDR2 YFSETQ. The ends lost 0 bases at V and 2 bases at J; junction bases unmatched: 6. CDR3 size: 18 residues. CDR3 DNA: TGCGCCAGCAGCTTGGAGGCCACTAGCGGGAGAAACACCGGGGAGCTGTTTTTT. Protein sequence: CASSLEATSGRNTGELFF.

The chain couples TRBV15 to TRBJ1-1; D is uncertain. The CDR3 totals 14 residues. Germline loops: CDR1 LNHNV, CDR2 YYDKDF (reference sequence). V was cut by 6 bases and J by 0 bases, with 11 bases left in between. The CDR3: CATRDPTMNTEAFF. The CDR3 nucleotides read TGTGCCACCAGGGACCCGACGATGAACACTGAAGCTTTCTTT.

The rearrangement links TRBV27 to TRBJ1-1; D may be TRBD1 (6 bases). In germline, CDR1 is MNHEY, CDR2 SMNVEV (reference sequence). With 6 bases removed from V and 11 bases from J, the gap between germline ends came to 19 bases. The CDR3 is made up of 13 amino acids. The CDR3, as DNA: TGTGCCAGCAGGGGAGGAGGGAGTACAGGGGCTTTCTTT. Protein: CASRGGGSTGAFF.

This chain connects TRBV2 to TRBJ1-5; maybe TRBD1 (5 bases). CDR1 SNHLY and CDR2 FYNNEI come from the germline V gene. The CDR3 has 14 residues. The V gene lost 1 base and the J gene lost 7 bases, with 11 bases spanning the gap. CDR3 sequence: CASSEGFREQPQHF. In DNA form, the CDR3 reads TGTGCCAGCAGTGAAGGTTTCAGGGAGCAGCCCCAGCATTTT.

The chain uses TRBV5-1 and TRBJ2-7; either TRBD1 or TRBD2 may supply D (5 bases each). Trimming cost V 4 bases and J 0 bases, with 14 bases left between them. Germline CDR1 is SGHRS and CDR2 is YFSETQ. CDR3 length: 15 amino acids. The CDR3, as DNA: TGCGCCAGCAGCGGATTCTCCGGGACCTCCTACGAGCAGTACTTC. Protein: CASSGFSGTSYEQYF.

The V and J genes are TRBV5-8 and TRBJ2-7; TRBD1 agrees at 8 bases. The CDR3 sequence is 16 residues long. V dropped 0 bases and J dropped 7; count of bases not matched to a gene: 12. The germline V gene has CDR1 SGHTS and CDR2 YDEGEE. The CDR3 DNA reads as TGTGCCAGCAGCTTGGCGTTAAGGACAGGGCGAGCGGAGCAGTACTTC. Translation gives CASSLALRTGRAEQYF.

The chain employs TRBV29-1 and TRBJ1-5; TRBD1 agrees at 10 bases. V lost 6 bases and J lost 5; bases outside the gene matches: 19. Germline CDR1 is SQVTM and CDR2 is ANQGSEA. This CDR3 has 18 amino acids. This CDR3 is CSVPRGQSGTGVYQPQHF. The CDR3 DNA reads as TGCAGCGTCCCTCGAGGGCAATCCGGGACAGGGGTTTATCAGCCCCAGCATTTT.

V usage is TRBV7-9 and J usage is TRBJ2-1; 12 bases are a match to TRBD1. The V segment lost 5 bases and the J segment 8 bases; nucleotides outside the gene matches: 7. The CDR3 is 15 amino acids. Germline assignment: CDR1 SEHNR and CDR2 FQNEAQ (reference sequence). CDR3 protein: CASSPGTGGKDEQFF. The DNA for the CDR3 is TGTGCCAGCAGCCCCGGGACAGGGGGCAAAGATGAGCAGTTCTTC.

The CDR3 sequence is CASSVSGSGTDTQYF. CDR3 coding DNA: TGTGCCAGCAGCGTGAGTGGGAGTGGCACAGATACGCAGTATTTT. The chain employs TRBV9 and TRBJ2-3; a weak D match, TRBD2 (5 bases). This CDR3 comprises 15 residues. Germline V lookup: CDR1 SGDLS, CDR2 YYNGEE. V was cut by 2 bases and J by 1 base, with 11 bases left in between.

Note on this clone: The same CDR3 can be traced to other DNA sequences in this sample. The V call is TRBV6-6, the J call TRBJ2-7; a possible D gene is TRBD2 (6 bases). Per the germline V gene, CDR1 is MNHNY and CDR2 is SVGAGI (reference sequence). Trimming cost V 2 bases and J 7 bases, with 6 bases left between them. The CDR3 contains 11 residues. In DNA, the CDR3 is TGTGCCAGCAGTTACGGAGGGGAGCAGTACTTC. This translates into CASSYGGEQYF.

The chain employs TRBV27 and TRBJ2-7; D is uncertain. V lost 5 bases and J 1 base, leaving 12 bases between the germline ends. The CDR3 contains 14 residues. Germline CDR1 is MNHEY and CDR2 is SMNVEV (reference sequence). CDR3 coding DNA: TGTGCCAGCAGTGTTGCCCTGACTTCCTACGAGCAGTACTTC. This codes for CASSVALTSYEQYF.

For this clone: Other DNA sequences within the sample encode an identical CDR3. The CDR3 sequence is CASSLGNEQFF. DNA of the CDR3: TGCGCCAGCAGCTTGGGGAATGAGCAGTTCTTC. This rearrangement joins TRBV5-1 to TRBJ2-1; D gene unclear. The germline V and J ends were trimmed by 0 bases and 7 bases, with 2 bases remaining between them. Germline V gene lookup returns CDR1 SGHRS and CDR2 YFSETQ. The CDR3 runs 11 residues.

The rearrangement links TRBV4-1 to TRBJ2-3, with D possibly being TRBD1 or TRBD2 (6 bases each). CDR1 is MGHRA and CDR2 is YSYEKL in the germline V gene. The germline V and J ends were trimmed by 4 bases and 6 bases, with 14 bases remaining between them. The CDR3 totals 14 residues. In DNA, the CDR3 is TGCGCCAGCAGCCTGATAGGAGGGGGGGATACGCAGTATTTT. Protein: CASSLIGGGDTQYF.

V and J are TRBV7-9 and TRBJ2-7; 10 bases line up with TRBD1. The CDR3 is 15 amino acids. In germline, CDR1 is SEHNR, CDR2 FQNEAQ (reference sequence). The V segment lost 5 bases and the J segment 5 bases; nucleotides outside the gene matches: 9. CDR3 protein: CASSPPGTGVNEQYF. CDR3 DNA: TGTGCCAGCAGCCCCCCCGGGACAGGGGTCAACGAGCAGTACTTC.

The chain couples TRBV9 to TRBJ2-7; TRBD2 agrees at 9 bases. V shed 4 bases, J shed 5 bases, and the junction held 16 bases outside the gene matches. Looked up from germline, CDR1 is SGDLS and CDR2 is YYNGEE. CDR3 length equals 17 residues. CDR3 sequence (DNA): TGTGCCAGCAGCTTTCTCCCTTTAGCGGGAGAGGTCAACGAGCAGTACTTC. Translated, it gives CASSFLPLAGEVNEQYF.

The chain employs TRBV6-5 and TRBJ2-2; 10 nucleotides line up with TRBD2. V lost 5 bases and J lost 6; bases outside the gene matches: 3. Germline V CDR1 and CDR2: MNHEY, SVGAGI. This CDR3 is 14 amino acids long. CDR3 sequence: CASSPLAGPGELFF. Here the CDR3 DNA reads TGTGCCAGCAGTCCACTAGCGGGACCCGGGGAGCTGTTTTTT.

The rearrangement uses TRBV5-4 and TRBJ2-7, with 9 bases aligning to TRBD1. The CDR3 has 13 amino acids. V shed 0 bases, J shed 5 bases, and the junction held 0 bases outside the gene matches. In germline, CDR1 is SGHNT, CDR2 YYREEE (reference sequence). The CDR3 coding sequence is TGTGCCAGCAGCTTGGGGGACAGGGACGAGCAGTACTTC. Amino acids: CASSLGDRDEQYF.

CDR3 protein: CASSLRTKETQYF. CDR3 DNA sequence: TGTGCCAGCAGCCTCCGGACAAAAGAGACCCAGTACTTC. The V and J genes are TRBV7-6 and TRBJ2-5; tentative D call: TRBD1 (5 bases). This CDR3 has 13 residues. Per the germline V gene, CDR1 is SGHVS and CDR2 is FNYEAQ. Trimming pared 5 bases from V and 3 bases from J, leaving 10 bases between.

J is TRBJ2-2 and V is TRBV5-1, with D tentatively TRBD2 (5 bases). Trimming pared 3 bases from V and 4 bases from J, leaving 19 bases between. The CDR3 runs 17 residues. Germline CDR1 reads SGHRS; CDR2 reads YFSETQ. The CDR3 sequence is CASSSETTGEVTGELFF. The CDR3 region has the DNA TGCGCCAGCAGCTCGGAGACTACCGGGGAAGTCACCGGGGAGCTGTTTTTT.

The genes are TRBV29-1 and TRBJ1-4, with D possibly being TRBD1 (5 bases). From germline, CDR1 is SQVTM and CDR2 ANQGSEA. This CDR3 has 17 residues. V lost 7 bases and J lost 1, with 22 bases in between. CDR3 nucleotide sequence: TGCAGCGCCTGGGGGGGAACAACTTTACTAACTAATGAAAAACTGTTTTTT. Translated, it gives CSAWGGTTLLTNEKLFF.

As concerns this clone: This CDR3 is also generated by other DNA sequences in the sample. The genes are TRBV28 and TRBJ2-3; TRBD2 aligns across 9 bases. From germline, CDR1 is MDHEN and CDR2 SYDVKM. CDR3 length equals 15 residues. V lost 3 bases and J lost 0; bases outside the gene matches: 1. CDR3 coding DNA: TGTGCCAGCAGTTTTCTAGCGGGAAGCACAGATACGCAGTATTTT. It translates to CASSFLAGSTDTQYF.

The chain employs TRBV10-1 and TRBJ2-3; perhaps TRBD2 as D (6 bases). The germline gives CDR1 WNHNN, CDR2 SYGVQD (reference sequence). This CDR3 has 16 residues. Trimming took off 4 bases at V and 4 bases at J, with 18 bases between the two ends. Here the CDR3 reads CASSAVGGLFPDTQYF. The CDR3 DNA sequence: TGCGCCAGCAGTGCCGTGGGGGGTCTGTTTCCAGATACGCAGTATTTT.